A selection of T cell receptor beta chains follows, all from one sample in a study of T cell responses to AZD1222 COVID-19 vaccine. TCRdb keeps only in-frame clones here, not all; method: immunoSEQ multiplex PCR. The sample shows approximately 170,000 clones, around 87% of them seen only once. Sequencing was performed on peripheral blood, taken on day 0 of AZD1222 vaccination. All receptors come from an adult in good health. Both conserved end residues are part of each CDR3.

v_call	cdr3_length	j_call	cdr3_aa
TRBV28	15	TRBJ1-6	CASSLSDTINSPLHF
TRBV12-3/TRBV12-4	12	TRBJ2-3	CASSYSTDTQYF
TRBV15	16	TRBJ2-1	CATSKTAGTSVDEQFF
TRBV2	12	TRBJ1-3	CASSVSGNTIYF
TRBV28	16	TRBJ2-6	CASSVDRYSGANVLTF
TRBV6-2/TRBV6-3	12	TRBJ2-7	CASSYGAREQYF
TRBV19	17	TRBJ1-5	CASRFRQGQLTNQPQHF
TRBV27	13	TRBJ1-6	CASGQGGYSPLHF
TRBV7-2	16	TRBJ1-4	CASSLVVGTGHEKLFF
TRBV27	15	TRBJ1-4	CASSFYGTVAEKLFF
TRBV3-1/TRBV3-2	17	TRBJ1-4	CASSQELPARGGEKLFF
TRBV24-1	13	TRBJ1-3	CATSDFFGNTIYF
TRBV4-3	15	TRBJ2-7	CASSQEGTGGYEQYF
TRBV10-2	14	TRBJ2-5	CASSAGGGRETQYF
TRBV27	14	TRBJ2-7	CASSFRSRAYEQYF
TRBV3-1/TRBV3-2	11	TRBJ2-5	CASSQLETQYF
TRBV7-9	15	TRBJ2-3	CASSLVQGVADTQYF
TRBV3-1/TRBV3-2	17	TRBJ1-3	CASSQEGTPLSGNTIYF
TRBV7-9	15	TRBJ2-3	CASSSRGGRTDTQYF
TRBV6-5	15	TRBJ1-2	CASSYSAQGAYGYTF
TRBV4-3	16	TRBJ2-1	CASSQGPGQAYNEQFF
TRBV10-2	13	TRBJ2-1	CASSRNTYNEQFF
TRBV6-4	15	TRBJ2-5	CASSQDRGAYETQYF
TRBV13	15	TRBJ1-6	CASSSGSSQSSPLHF
TRBV7-4	20	TRBJ1-4	CASSLTPQGTGIGVDEKLFF
TRBV27	13	TRBJ1-5	CASSSRGTEPQHF
TRBV5-1	14	TRBJ2-6	CASRDPQGANVLTF
TRBV19	14	TRBJ2-3	CASSMFAARDTQYF
TRBV5-4	13	TRBJ2-7	CASSGGDYYEQYF
TRBV18	16	TRBJ2-3	CASSPELAGGTDTQYF
TRBV6-6	14	TRBJ1-5	CASSYGWGNQPQHF
TRBV10-3	16	TRBJ1-1	CAISENRGWGNTEAFF
TRBV19	15	TRBJ2-3	CASSIEGAGGDTQYF
TRBV12-3/TRBV12-4	13	TRBJ1-2	CASFRDSDYGYTF
TRBV7-3	15	TRBJ2-3	CASGVAGGPTDTQYF
TRBV6-2/TRBV6-3	11	TRBJ2-7	CASSSLGEQYF
TRBV9	14	TRBJ1-2	CASSVLSGTYGYTF
TRBV2	11	TRBJ2-5	CASTTQETQYF
TRBV4-2	16	TRBJ2-3	CASSQERLLSTDTQYF
TRBV6-4	19	TRBJ2-1	CASSDSYLRSGGSYNEQFF
TRBV10-3	13	TRBJ1-4	CAITRDHNEKLFF
TRBV9	11	TRBJ2-7	CASSGGAILYF
TRBV5-5	15	TRBJ2-2	CASSLPPAGTGELFF
TRBV5-1	14	TRBJ2-5	CASRQGTAKETQYF
TRBV12-3/TRBV12-4	13	TRBJ1-1	CASSLQGQGEAFF
TRBV6-5	14	TRBJ1-1	CASSYSGLRAEAFF
TRBV6-6	14	TRBJ1-1	CASSPGLIYTEAFF
TRBV6-4	13	TRBJ1-1	CASSFRLNTEAFF
TRBV10-2	16	TRBJ2-3	CASSESGGTSTDTQYF
TRBV20-1	10	TRBJ2-5	CSASEGTQYF
TRBV30	16	TRBJ1-5	CAWSGERTGRNQPQHF
TRBV3-1/TRBV3-2	15	TRBJ2-5	CASSQVARRGETQYF
TRBV14	15	TRBJ1-2	CASSQLTGANYGYTF
TRBV27	13	TRBJ1-2	CASSLGGNYGYTF